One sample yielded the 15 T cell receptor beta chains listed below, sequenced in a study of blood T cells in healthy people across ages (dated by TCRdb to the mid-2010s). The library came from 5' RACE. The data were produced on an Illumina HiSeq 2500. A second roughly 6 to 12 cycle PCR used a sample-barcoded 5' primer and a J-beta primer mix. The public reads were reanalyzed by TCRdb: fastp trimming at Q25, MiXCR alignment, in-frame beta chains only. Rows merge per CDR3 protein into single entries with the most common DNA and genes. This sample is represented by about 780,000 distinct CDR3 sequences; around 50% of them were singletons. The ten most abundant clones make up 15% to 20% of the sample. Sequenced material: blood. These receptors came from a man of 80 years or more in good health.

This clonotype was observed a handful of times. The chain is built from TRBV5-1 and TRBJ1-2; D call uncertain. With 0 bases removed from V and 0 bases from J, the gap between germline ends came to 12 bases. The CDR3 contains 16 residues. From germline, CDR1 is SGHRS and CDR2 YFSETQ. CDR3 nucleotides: TGCGCCAGCAGCTTGGGGAGCAGGCGAGCTAACTATGGCTACACCTTC. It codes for CASSLGSRRANYGYTF.

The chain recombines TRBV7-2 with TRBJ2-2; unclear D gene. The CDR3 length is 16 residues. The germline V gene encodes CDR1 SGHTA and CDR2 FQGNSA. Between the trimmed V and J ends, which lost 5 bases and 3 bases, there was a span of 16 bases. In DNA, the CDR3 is TGTGCCAGCAGCGGTACAGTTCTGCGCGACACCGGGGAGCTGTTTTTT. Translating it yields CASSGTVLRDTGELFF.

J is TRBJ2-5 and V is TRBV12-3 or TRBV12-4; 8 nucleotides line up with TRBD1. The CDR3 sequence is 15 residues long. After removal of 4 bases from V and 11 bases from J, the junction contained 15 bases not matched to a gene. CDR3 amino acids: CASSSSDRGGYVQYF. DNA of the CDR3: TGTGCCAGCAGTTCCAGTGACAGGGGAGGTTACGTGCAGTACTTC.

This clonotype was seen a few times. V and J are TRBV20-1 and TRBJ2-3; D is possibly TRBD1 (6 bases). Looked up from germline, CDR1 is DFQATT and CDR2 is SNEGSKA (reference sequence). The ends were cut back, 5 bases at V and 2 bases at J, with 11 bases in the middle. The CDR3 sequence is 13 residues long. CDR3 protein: CSAGDTFTDTQYF. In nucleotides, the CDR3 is TGCAGTGCTGGGGACACCTTCACAGATACGCAGTATTTT.

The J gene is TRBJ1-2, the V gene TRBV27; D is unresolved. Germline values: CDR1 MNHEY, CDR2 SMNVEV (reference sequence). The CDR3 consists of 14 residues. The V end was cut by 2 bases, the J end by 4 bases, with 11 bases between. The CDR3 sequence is CASSLNGDIYGYTF. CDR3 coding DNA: TGTGCCAGCAGTTTAAACGGGGATATCTATGGCTACACCTTC.

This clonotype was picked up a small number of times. The CDR3 sequence: CASSLRGQGLSGANVLTF. The CDR3 DNA is TGTGCCAGCAGCTTAAGGGGACAGGGTCTATCGGGGGCCAACGTCCTGACTTTC. J is TRBJ2-6 and V is TRBV7-2, with TRBD1 identical over 9 bases. This CDR3 region has 18 residues. CDR1 SGHTA and CDR2 FQGNSA come from the germline V gene. Germline trimming cut 2 bases from V and 4 bases from J; bases unmatched to any gene: 9.

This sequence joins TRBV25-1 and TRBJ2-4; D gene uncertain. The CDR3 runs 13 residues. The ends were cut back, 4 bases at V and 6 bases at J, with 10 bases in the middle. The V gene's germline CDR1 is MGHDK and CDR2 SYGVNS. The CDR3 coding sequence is TGTGCCAGCAGTGCCGGGTCGGCAAACATTCAGTACTTC. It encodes CASSAGSANIQYF.

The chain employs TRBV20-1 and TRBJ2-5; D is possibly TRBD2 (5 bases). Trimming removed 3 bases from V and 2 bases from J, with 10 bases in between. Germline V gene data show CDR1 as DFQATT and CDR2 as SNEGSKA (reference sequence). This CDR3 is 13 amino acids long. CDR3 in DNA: TGCAGTGCTAGTCTGGACTTTCAAGAGACCCAGTACTTC. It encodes CSASLDFQETQYF.

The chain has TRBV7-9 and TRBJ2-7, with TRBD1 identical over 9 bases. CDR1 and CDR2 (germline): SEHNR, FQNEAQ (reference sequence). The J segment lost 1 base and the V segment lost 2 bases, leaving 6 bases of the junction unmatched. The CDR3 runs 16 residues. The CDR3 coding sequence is TGTGCCAGCAGCTTAACTTCCGGGACAGGGTCCTACGAGCAGTACTTC. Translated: CASSLTSGTGSYEQYF.

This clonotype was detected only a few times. CDR3 nucleotides: TGTGCCAGCAGTCAGGGGGGAGTCACAGATACGCAGTATTTT. Translated, it gives CASSQGGVTDTQYF. This rearrangement joins TRBV6-5 to TRBJ2-3; a possible D gene is TRBD1 (7 bases). Germline V gene data show CDR1 as MNHEY and CDR2 as SVGAGI. This CDR3 has 14 residues. Trimming left V 5 bases short and J 2 bases short, with 11 bases between.

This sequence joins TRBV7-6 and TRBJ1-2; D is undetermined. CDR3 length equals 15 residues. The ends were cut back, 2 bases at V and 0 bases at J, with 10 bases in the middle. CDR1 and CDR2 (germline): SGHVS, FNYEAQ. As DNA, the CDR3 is TGTGCCAGCAGCTTATCGCCGCAAGCTAACTATGGCTACACCTTC. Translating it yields CASSLSPQANYGYTF.

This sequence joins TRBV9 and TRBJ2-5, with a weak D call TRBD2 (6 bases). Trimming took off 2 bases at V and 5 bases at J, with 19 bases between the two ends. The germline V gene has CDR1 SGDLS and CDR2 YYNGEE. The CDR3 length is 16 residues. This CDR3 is CASSVEPSALAETQYF. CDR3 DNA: TGTGCCAGCAGCGTCGAGCCGTCGGCACTAGCCGAGACCCAGTACTTC. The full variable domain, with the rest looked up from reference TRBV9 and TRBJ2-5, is DSGVTQTPKHLITATGQRVTLRCSPRSGDLSVYWYQQSLDQGLQFLIQYYNGEERAKGNILERFSAQQFPDLHSELNLSSLELGDSALYFCASSVEPSALAETQYFGPGTRLLVL.

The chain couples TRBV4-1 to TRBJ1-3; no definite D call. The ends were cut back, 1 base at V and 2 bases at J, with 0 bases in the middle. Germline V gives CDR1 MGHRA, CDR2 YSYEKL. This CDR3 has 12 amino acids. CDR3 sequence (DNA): TGCGCCAGCAGCCAAGCTGGAAACACCATATATTTT. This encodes CASSQAGNTIYF.

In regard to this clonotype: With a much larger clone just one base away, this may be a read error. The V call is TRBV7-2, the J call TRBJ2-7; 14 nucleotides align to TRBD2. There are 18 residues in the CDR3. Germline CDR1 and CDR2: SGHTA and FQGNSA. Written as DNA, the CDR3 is TGTGCCGGCAGCCGCTACGGGACTAGCGGGAGTGCTTCCTACGAGCAGTACTTC. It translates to CAGSRYGTSGSASYEQYF.

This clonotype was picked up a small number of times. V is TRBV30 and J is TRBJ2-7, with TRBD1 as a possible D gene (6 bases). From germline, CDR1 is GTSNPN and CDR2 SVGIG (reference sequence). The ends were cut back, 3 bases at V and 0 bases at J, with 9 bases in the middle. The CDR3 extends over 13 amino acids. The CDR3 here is CAWRGDNSYEQYF. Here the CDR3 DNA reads TGTGCCTGGAGGGGGGACAACTCCTACGAGCAGTACTTC.